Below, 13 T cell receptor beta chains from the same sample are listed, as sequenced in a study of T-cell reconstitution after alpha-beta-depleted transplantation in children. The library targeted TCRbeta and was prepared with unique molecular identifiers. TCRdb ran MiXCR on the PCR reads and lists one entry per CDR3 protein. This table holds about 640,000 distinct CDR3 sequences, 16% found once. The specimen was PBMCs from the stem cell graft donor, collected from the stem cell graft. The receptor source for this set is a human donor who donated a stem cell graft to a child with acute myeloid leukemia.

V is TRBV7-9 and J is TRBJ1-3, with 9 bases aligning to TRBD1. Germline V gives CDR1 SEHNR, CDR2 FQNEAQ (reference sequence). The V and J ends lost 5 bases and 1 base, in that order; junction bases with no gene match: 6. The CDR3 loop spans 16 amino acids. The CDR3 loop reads CASSTGGQGSGNTIYF. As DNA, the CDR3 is TGTGCCAGCAGCACCGGAGGACAGGGGTCTGGAAACACCATATATTTT.

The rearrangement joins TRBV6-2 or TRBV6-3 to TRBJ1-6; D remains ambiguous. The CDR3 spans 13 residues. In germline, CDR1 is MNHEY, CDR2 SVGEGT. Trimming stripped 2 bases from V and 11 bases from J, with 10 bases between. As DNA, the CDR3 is TGTGCCAGCAGTTACGGTTGGAATGCACCCCTCCACTTT. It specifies CASSYGWNAPLHF.

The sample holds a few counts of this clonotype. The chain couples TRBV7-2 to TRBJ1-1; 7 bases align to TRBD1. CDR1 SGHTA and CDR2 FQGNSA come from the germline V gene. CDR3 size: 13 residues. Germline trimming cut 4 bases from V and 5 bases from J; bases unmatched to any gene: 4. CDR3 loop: CASSYTGVTEAFF. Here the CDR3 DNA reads TGTGCCAGCAGCTACACAGGGGTAACTGAAGCTTTCTTT. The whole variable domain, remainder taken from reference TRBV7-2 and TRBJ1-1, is GAGVSQSPSNKVTEKGKDVELRCDPISGHTALYWYRQSLGQGLEFLIYFQGNSAPDKSGLPSDRFSAERTGGSVSTLTIQRTQQEDSAVYLCASSYTGVTEAFFGQGTRLTVV.

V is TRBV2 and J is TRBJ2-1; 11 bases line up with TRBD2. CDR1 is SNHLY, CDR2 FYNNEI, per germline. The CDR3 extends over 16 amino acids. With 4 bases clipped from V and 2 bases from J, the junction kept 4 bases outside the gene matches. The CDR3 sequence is CASSGRLAGPYNEQFF. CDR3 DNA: TGTGCCAGCAGTGGTAGACTAGCGGGGCCCTACAATGAGCAGTTCTTC.

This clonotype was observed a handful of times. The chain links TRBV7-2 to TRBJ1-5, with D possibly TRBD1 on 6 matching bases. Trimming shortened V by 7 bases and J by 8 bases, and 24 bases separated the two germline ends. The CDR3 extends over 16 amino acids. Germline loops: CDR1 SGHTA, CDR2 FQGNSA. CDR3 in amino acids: CASTMGDTLLREPQHF. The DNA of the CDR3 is TGTGCCAGCACCATGGGGGACACTCTCCTGAGGGAGCCCCAGCATTTT.

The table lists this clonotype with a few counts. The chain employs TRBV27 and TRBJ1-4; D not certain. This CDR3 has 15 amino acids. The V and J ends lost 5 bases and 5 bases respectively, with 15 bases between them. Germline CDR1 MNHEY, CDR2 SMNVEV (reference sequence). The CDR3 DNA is TGTGCCAGCAGTCCTGTGCCGACGGGGAATGAAAAACTGTTTTTT. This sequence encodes CASSPVPTGNEKLFF. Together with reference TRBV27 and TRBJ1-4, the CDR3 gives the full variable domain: EAQVTQNPRYLITVTGKKLTVTCSQNMNHEYMSWYRQDPGLGLRQIYYSMNVEVTDKGDVPEGYKVSRKEKRNFPLILESPSPNQTSLYFCASSPVPTGNEKLFFGSGTQLSVL.

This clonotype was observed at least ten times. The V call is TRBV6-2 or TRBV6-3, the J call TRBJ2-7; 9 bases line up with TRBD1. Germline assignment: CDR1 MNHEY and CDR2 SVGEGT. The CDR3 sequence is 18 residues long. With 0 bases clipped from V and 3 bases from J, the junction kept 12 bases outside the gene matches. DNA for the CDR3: TGTGCCAGCAGTTACTCGATAGTAGGACCGGGACAGGGCTACGAGCAGTACTTC. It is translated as CASSYSIVGPGQGYEQYF.

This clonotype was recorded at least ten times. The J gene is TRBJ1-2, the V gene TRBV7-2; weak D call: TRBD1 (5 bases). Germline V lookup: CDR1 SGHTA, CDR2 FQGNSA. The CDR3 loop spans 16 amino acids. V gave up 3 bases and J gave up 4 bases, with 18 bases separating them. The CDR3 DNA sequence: TGTGCCAGCAGCTTGGGGGTAGGACGGATGGGCTATGGCTACACCTTC. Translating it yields CASSLGVGRMGYGYTF. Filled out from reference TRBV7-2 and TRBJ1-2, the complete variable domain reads GAGVSQSPSNKVTEKGKDVELRCDPISGHTALYWYRQSLGQGLEFLIYFQGNSAPDKSGLPSDRFSAERTGGSVSTLTIQRTQQEDSAVYLCASSLGVGRMGYGYTFGSGTRLTVV.

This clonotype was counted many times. The CDR3 loop is CASSLTGSSTDTQYF. The DNA of the CDR3 is TGTGCCAGCAGTTTAACGGGATCTAGCACAGATACGCAGTATTTT. V gene TRBV12-3 or TRBV12-4 combines with J gene TRBJ2-3; tentative D call: TRBD2 (5 bases). Trimming removed 2 bases from V and 0 bases from J, with 9 bases in between. The CDR3 is 15 residues long.

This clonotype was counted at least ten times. DNA for the CDR3: TGCAGTGCTAGCGGGCGGGGACTGAGCTACGAGCAGTACTTC. It specifies CSASGRGLSYEQYF. The genes are TRBV20-1 and TRBJ2-7; weak D call: TRBD2 (6 bases). CDR1 DFQATT and CDR2 SNEGSKA come from the germline V gene (reference sequence). The ends were cut back, 3 bases at V and 3 bases at J, with 15 bases in the middle. The CDR3 extends over 14 amino acids.

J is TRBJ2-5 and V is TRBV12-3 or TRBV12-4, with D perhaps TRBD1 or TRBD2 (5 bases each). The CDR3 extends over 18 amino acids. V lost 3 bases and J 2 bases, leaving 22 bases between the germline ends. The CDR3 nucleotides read TGTGCCAGCAGTTTTCTCCTGGAGAACGGGGCGAGACAAGAGACCCAGTACTTC. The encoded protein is CASSFLLENGARQETQYF.

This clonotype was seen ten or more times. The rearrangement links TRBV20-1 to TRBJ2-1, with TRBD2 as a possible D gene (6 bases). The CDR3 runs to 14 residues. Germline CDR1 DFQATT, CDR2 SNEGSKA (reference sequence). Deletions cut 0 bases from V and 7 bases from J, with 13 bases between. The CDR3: CSAREGRGWNEQFF. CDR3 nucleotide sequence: TGCAGTGCTAGAGAAGGTCGGGGGTGGAATGAGCAGTTCTTC.

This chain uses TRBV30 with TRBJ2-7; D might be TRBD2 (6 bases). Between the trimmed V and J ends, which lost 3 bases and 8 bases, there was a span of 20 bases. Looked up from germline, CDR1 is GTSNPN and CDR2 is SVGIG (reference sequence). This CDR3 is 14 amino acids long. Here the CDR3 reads CAWRGRGGWIKQYF. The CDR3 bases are TGTGCCTGGAGAGGTCGTGGGGGGTGGATCAAGCAGTACTTC.